Listed below are T cell receptor beta chains from one sample, sequenced in a study of T-cell reconstitution after alpha-beta-depleted transplantation in children. TCRdb re-analysed the PCR reads in MiXCR, keeping a single row per CDR3 protein. The sample lists around 110,000 distinct CDR3 sequences, 9% to 12% occurring once. The sequencing used PBMCs, collected before TCRalphabeta/CD19-depleted stem cell transplant. The receptor set was obtained from a boy under 10 years old with acute lymphoblastic leukemia, due to receive a stem cell transplant. The CDR3 runs from the conserved cysteine through the conserved F or W. The order of the fields is clone size, V gene, J gene, D gene, CDR3 DNA, CDR3 protein. D genes are given only for firm matches. Not every row has a clone size; where given, it reads once, few, many or a size class.

>few|TRBV5-5|TRBJ2-1|-
TGTGCCAGCAGCTTGCTTGTCAGTAGAAATGAGCAGTTCTTC
CASSLLVSRNEQFF
>few|TRBV12-3/TRBV12-4|TRBJ1-4|-
TGTGCCACTCCCTTCATTGGGGTTGGGTCCCCTGATGAAAAACTGTTTTTT
CATPFIGVGSPDEKLFF
>-|TRBV7-8|TRBJ2-2|TRBD2
TGTGCCAGCAGCTTTCTAGCGGGAGTCACCGGGGAGCTGTTTTTT
CASSFLAGVTGELFF
>-|TRBV6-5|TRBJ1-2|-
TGTGCCAGCGGGATGGGATACTATGGCTACACCTTC
CASGMGYYGYTF
>-|TRBV18|TRBJ1-6|-
TGTGCCAGCTCACCCGCACAGGGACGGAATTCACCCCTCCACTTT
CASSPAQGRNSPLHF
>few|TRBV20-1|TRBJ2-1|-
TGCAGTGCTAGAGATCGGTGGTCGAGCTCCTACAATGAGCAGTTCTTC
CSARDRWSSSYNEQFF
>-|TRBV18|TRBJ2-2|-
TGTGCCAGCTCACCGTGGGGGTCGAACACCGGGGAGCTGTTTTTT
CASSPWGSNTGELFF
>few|TRBV28|TRBJ2-1|TRBD2
TGTGCCAGCAGTTCGGGACTAGAATCCCATGAGCAGTTCTTC
CASSSGLESHEQFF
>few|TRBV28|TRBJ2-1|TRBD2
TGTGCCAGCAGCCGACGGGGGAGCGGGAGTAGGAATGAGCAGTTCTTC
CASSRRGSGSRNEQFF
>few|TRBV28|TRBJ2-5|TRBD2
TGTGCCAGCTCCTCGCCCCCCAGCGGGATCGTTGTGGAGTTGGAGACCCAGTACTTC
CASSSPPSGIVVELETQYF
>many|TRBV29-1|TRBJ1-2|-
TGCAGCGCCGGGTCGGGGGGAGATGGCTACACCTTC
CSAGSGGDGYTF
>-|TRBV5-1|TRBJ1-1|-
TGCGCCAGCAGCTTTGTTCCAGGGGTGAACACTGAAGCTTTCTTT
CASSFVPGVNTEAFF
>few|TRBV5-1|TRBJ2-3|TRBD2
TGCGCCAGCGATTATGGACTAGCGGGAGGAGAAGATACGCAGTATTTT
CASDYGLAGGEDTQYF
>-|TRBV28|TRBJ1-5|TRBD1
TGTGCCAGCAGCCGAATGACATGGGGACAGGGAGCGAATCAGCCCCAGCATTTT
CASSRMTWGQGANQPQHF
>many|TRBV7-3|TRBJ1-6|-
TGTGCCAGCAGCCGGAACTCCTATAATTCACCCCTCCACTTT
CASSRNSYNSPLHF
>few|TRBV20-1|TRBJ2-7|-
TGCAGTGCTAGAGAAAAGGGGGGAAGCTCCTACGAGCAGTACTTC
CSAREKGGSSYEQYF
>-|TRBV10-3|TRBJ2-3|-
TGTGCCATCAGGCCGGATAACACAGATACGCAGTATTTT
CAIRPDNTDTQYF
>-|TRBV10-2|TRBJ2-3|TRBD2
TGCGCCAGCAGTGAGACTAGCGGACACACAGATACGCAGTATTTT
CASSETSGHTDTQYF
>few|TRBV5-1|TRBJ2-2|TRBD2
TGCGCCAGCAGCCCGGGACTAGCGGGACGGGGCGGGGAGCTGTTTTTT
CASSPGLAGRGGELFF
>few|TRBV7-9|TRBJ2-1|TRBD2
TGTGCCAGCAGCTTAGGCCGGCCGGGACTAGCGGTCAATGAGCAGTTCTTC
CASSLGRPGLAVNEQFF
>many|TRBV12-3/TRBV12-4|TRBJ2-1|TRBD1
TGTGCCAGCAGTTCCGGACAGGGGGCACGGGAGCAGTTCTTC
CASSSGQGAREQFF
>-|TRBV3-1|TRBJ2-3|-
TGTGCCAGCAGCCGACGGGATCGGCAGTATTTT
CASSRRDRQYF
>many|TRBV7-2|TRBJ2-1|TRBD2
TGTGCCAGCAGCTTTAGCGGGGGCAGCTCCTACAATGAGCAGTTCTTC
CASSFSGGSSYNEQFF
>-|TRBV9|TRBJ2-3|-
TGTGCCAGCAGCGTAACCGGGACCACCACAGATACGCAGTATTTT
CASSVTGTTTDTQYF
>few|TRBV2|TRBJ1-1|TRBD1
TGTGCCAGCAGAGTGACAGGGGAGAACACTGAAGCTTTCTTT
CASRVTGENTEAFF
>-|TRBV6-5|TRBJ1-1|TRBD1
TGTGCCAGCAGTTCTGGACAGGGGGCCATTGAAGCTTTCTTT
CASSSGQGAIEAFF
>few|TRBV6-1|TRBJ2-7|-
TGTGCCAGCAAATCGGACAGACTTTACGAGCAGTACTTC
CASKSDRLYEQYF
>-|TRBV29-1|TRBJ1-1|-
TGCAGCGTTGAAGATCAGGCGGACCCAGCTTTCTTT
CSVEDQADPAFF
>-|TRBV5-5|TRBJ1-3|-
TGTGCCAGCAGCTTGGCACACCCTCTCCGCTCTGGAAACACCATATATTTT
CASSLAHPLRSGNTIYF
>few|TRBV13|TRBJ2-1|-
TGTGCCAGCAGCTTAGTCTACGGAAACAATGAGCAGTTCTTC
CASSLVYGNNEQFF
>many|TRBV5-1|TRBJ2-3|TRBD2
TGCGCCAGCAGCCCCAACTTAGCGGGAGGGCCCACAGATACGCAGTATTTT
CASSPNLAGGPTDTQYF
>few|TRBV19|TRBJ1-5|-
TGTGCCAGTAGTCCGCCGGGACATCTAAATCAGCCCCAGCATTTT
CASSPPGHLNQPQHF
>few|TRBV11-1|TRBJ2-1|TRBD1
TGTGCCAGCAGCCCCATCGGACAGGGGCCTTTCACGGGGTACAATGAGCAGTTCTTC
CASSPIGQGPFTGYNEQFF
>-|TRBV14|TRBJ2-7|TRBD1
TGTGCCAGCAGCCCTTGGACAGGGGGCCCCTACGAGCAGTACTTC
CASSPWTGGPYEQYF
>many|TRBV7-6|TRBJ2-7|-
TGTGCCAGCAGCTTTAGTAGGGCCTCGTCCGGCGAGCAGTACTTC
CASSFSRASSGEQYF
>many|TRBV7-2|TRBJ2-7|-
TGTGCCAGCAGCTTAGAAGGGGCAAGAAGGAGGAACGAGCAGTACTTC
CASSLEGARRRNEQYF